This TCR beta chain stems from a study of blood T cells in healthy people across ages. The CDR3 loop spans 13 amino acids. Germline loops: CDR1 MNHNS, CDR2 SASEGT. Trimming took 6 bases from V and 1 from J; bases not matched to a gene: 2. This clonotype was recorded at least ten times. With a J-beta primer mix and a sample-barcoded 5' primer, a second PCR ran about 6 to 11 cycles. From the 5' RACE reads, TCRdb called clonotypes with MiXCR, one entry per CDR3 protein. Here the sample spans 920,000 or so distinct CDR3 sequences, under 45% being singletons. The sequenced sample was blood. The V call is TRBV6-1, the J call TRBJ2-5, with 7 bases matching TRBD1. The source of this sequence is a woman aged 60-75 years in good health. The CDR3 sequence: CASSGTVQETQYF. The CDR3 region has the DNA TGTGCCAGCAGCGGGACAGTCCAAGAGACCCAGTACTTC.